Below are 16 T cell receptor beta chains sequenced from a single sample in a study of T cell responses to AZD1222 COVID-19 vaccine. Method: immunoSEQ multiplex PCR; TCRdb's copy keeps in-frame clones and lacks some. This sample has 50,000 to 60,000 clones, with around 80% found just once. The source material was peripheral blood, sampled 28 days after the second AZD1222 dose. The receptors originated from an adult who received the AZD1222 COVID-19 vaccine.

The chain's CDR3 is CASSFVVTGANVLTF. For the CDR3, the DNA is TGTGCCAGCAGCTTTGTGGTAACTGGGGCCAACGTCCTGACTTTC. The V call is TRBV7-9, the J call TRBJ2-6; D is ambiguous. Per the germline V gene, CDR1 is SEHNR and CDR2 is FQNEAQ (reference sequence). There are 15 residues in the CDR3. The ends were cut back, 3 bases at V and 2 bases at J, with 8 bases in the middle.

The chain employs TRBV7-9 and TRBJ2-7; 11 bases map to TRBD2. Trimming took 6 bases from V and 3 from J; bases not matched to a gene: 7. Germline values: CDR1 SEHNR, CDR2 FQNEAQ (reference sequence). CDR3 length: 15 amino acids. The CDR3 sequence is CASSSRLAGIYEQYF. In nucleotides, the CDR3 is TGTGCCAGCAGTTCCCGACTAGCGGGGATCTACGAGCAGTACTTC.

In its sample, this clone was seen once. V usage is TRBV3-1 (or the pseudogene TRBV3-2) and J usage is TRBJ2-1, with 7 bases fitting TRBD2. The CDR3 length is 14 residues. V lost 5 bases to trimming and J lost 8 bases; unmatched junction nucleotides: 9. Germline V gene sequence: CDR1 LGHDT, CDR2 YNNKEL (reference sequence). CDR3 sequence: CASSSSLREYEQFF. As DNA, the CDR3 is TGTGCCAGCAGCTCTTCTCTGCGGGAGTATGAGCAGTTCTTC.

The V call is TRBV7-2, the J call TRBJ1-3; D not certain. Trimming left V 1 base short and J 0 bases short, with 4 bases between. The CDR3 covers 14 residues. Germline lookup yields CDR1 SGHTA and CDR2 FQGNSA. The CDR3 bases are TGTGCCAGCAGCTTAGGGCACTCTGGAAACACCATATATTTT. Its translation is CASSLGHSGNTIYF.

J is TRBJ2-1 and V is TRBV6-5; TRBD1 is a possible D gene (6 bases). Trimming shortened V by 6 bases and J by 0 bases, and 12 bases separated the two germline ends. Germline-derived CDR1 and CDR2 are MNHEY and SVGAGI. The CDR3 length is 15 residues. The CDR3 loop is CASRPDRNSYNEQFF. The CDR3 region has the DNA TGTGCCAGCAGGCCCGACAGGAACTCCTACAATGAGCAGTTCTTC.

The chain joins TRBV7-2 to TRBJ1-2; D unclear. In germline, CDR1 is SGHTA, CDR2 FQGNSA. The CDR3 runs to 15 residues. Deletions cut 6 bases from V and 3 bases from J, with 17 bases between. CDR3 coding DNA: TGTGCCAGCAGTCCCCCCGGAGGAACTTACTATGGCTACACCTTC. As protein: CASSPPGGTYYGYTF.

The rearrangement links TRBV18 to TRBJ2-3; D is uncertain. Germline CDR1 reads KGHSH; CDR2 reads LQKENI. V lost 3 bases and J 5 bases, leaving 15 bases between the germline ends. This CDR3 region has 15 residues. CDR3 sequence reads: CASSPQARVGDTQYF. The CDR3 DNA reads TGTGCCAGCTCACCGCAAGCTAGGGTGGGAGATACGCAGTATTTT.

In this sample, this clone turned up a few times. In DNA, the CDR3 is TGTGCCAGCAGCTTAGCGCTTGGAGAAAAACTGTTTTTT. This translates into CASSLALGEKLFF. This chain connects TRBV7-2 to TRBJ1-4; unclear D gene. The CDR3 has 13 amino acids. Trimming took off 0 bases at V and 8 bases at J, with 7 bases between the two ends. Per the germline V gene, CDR1 is SGHTA and CDR2 is FQGNSA.

In this sample, this clone turned up once. The chain employs TRBV5-1 and TRBJ2-3; 11 nucleotides align to TRBD2. Germline V gene sequence: CDR1 SGHRS, CDR2 YFSETQ. Germline trimming cut 4 bases from V and 4 bases from J; bases unmatched to any gene: 8. The CDR3 length is 16 residues. CDR3 loop: CASSPPLAGGADTQYF. The DNA for the CDR3 is TGCGCCAGCAGCCCCCCCTTAGCGGGAGGGGCAGATACGCAGTATTTT.

The chain carries TRBV24-1 and TRBJ1-5; tentatively, D is TRBD1 (5 bases). V was pared by 6 bases and J by 1 base, with 12 bases between. The CDR3 is 15 residues long. Germline values: CDR1 KGHDR, CDR2 SFDVKD. The DNA of the CDR3 is TGTGCCACCAGTCATCAGGGTAGCAGCAATCAGCCCCAGCATTTT. Translated, it gives CATSHQGSSNQPQHF.

The V call is TRBV30, the J call TRBJ1-4, with TRBD1 matching 8 bases. Germline values: CDR1 GTSNPN, CDR2 SVGIG (reference sequence). Trimming at V came to 5 bases and at J to 8 bases, leaving 7 bases not matched to a gene. The CDR3 is made up of 13 amino acids. The CDR3 protein is CAWSRGPGEKLFF. The DNA of the CDR3 is TGTGCCTGGTCCAGGGGGCCGGGCGAAAAACTGTTTTTT.

This clone has more than one count but fewer than ten. The rearrangement joins TRBV20-1 to TRBJ2-7, with TRBD2 identical over 9 bases. Trimming took 3 bases from V and 5 from J; bases not matched to a gene: 8. Germline CDR1 DFQATT, CDR2 SNEGSKA (reference sequence). CDR3 length equals 14 residues. CDR3 bases: TGCAGTGCTAGTCCGCGGGAGGGCCTCGACGAGCAGTACTTC. This gives the protein CSASPREGLDEQYF.

V usage is TRBV9 and J usage is TRBJ2-5; 10 bases line up with TRBD2. CDR3 length: 16 amino acids. The germline gives CDR1 SGDLS, CDR2 YYNGEE. V shed 0 bases and J 4 bases; nucleotides not matched to a gene: 6. The CDR3 DNA is TGTGCCAGCAGCGTAGGAGCTAGCGGGAGTTTAGAGACCCAGTACTTC. Translated: CASSVGASGSLETQYF.

The chain links TRBV2 to TRBJ1-1; 8 bases fit TRBD1. Germline V gene lookup returns CDR1 SNHLY and CDR2 FYNNEI. The CDR3 has 15 amino acids. Trimming at V came to 0 bases and at J to 4 bases, leaving 4 bases not matched to a gene. The CDR3 DNA follows: TGTGCCAGCAGTGAAGCAATACAGGGGGTCACTGAAGCTTTCTTT. It encodes CASSEAIQGVTEAFF.

The rearrangement joins TRBV7-9 to TRBJ2-7; D is unclear. CDR1 and CDR2 (germline): SEHNR, FQNEAQ (reference sequence). With 4 bases removed from V and 2 bases from J, the gap between germline ends came to 12 bases. The CDR3 has 14 amino acids. CDR3 sequence reads: CASSSRGNTYEQYF. CDR3 nucleotide sequence: TGTGCCAGCAGCTCCCGTGGGAATACCTACGAGCAGTACTTC.

The chain combines TRBV28 with TRBJ2-5; 9 bases match TRBD2. Germline V gene data show CDR1 as MDHEN and CDR2 as SYDVKM. With 2 bases clipped from V and 1 base from J, the junction kept 11 bases outside the gene matches. The CDR3 covers 18 residues. The chain's CDR3 is CASSLGLAGVGTQETQYF. CDR3 DNA: TGTGCCAGCAGTTTAGGGTTAGCGGGGGTTGGAACCCAAGAGACCCAGTACTTC. Full variable domain (remainder filled in from reference TRBV28 and TRBJ2-5): DVKVTQSSRYLVKRTGEKVFLECVQDMDHENMFWYRQDPGLGLRLIYFSYDVKMKEKGDIPEGYSVSREKKERFSLILESASTNQTSMYLCASSLGLAGVGTQETQYFGPGTRLLVL.